This T cell receptor (beta chain) was captured by sequencing in a study of response to subunit inactivated influenza vaccine (dated by TCRdb to between 2017 and 2018). Context from the whole study: Deep quantitative T cell receptor repertoire profiling was used in the study to track responses to a trivalent subunit inactivated influenza vaccine. Summary of the overall study and its limitations: According to the authors, only a limited number of new T cells may be recruited by each seasonal influenza vaccination.

Per the germline V gene, ENHRY is the CDR1 and SYGVKD is the CDR2. The CDR3, from cysteine to phenylalanine, totals 13 residues. Kept here is only the CDR3 DNA, which spans 39 bases and is read in frame from base 1. The junction carries 13 bases between V and J, which are trimmed by 9 bases and 7 bases respectively. Notes on this clonotype: Its antigen has not been determined. It has no much larger one-base neighbor in the sample; base qualities were not kept.

Libraries were made using RT-PCR. Sequencing relied on an Illumina HiSeq 2500. The public sequencing data were trimmed at Q25 with fastp and processed into clonotypes with MiXCR by TCRdb, which kept only in-frame beta chains. Each record represents a unique CDR3 protein, reported with the most common genes and DNA among its rows. Counted in this sample were roughly 650,000 distinct CDR3 sequences; 15% to 17% of them appeared once. The ten largest clones capture around 10% of the sample. The source of this sequence is a middle-aged man who received an inactivated influenza vaccine. Donor details come from another sample of the same person, matched by shared clones. The sequence links TRBV10-3 to TRBJ1-6; the D gene is possibly TRBD1, with 6 bases matching. Specimen: PBMCs from blood, collected 12 days after vaccination. The bases are TGTGCCATTCGGACAGATGTGAATTCACCCCTCCACTTT. This is translated as CAIRTDVNSPLHF.